The source of this TCR beta chain is a study of blood T cell repertoires in COVID-19. Turning to the study itself: PBMCs, B-cell-depleted T cells, or T cells were the source of the cDNA or gDNA that made up the material.

TCRdb keeps only in-frame clones here, not all; method: immunoSEQ multiplex PCR. The sample lists around 160,000 clones, 78% occurring once. The CDR3 sequence is 12 residues long. CDR1 and CDR2 from the germline V gene are KGHDR and SFDVKD. V dropped 4 bases and J dropped 1 base, with 4 bases sitting between them. Specimen: peripheral blood. This chain joins TRBV24-1 and TRBJ2-7; D is unclear. The TCR was taken from a woman of 80 years or more with acute or convalescent COVID-19. The CDR3 reads CATSDSSYEQYF. DNA for the CDR3: TGTGCCACCAGTGACAGTTCCTACGAGCAGTACTTC.